This T cell receptor (beta chain) comes out of a study of OX40 agonist ivuxolimab in advanced cancers. The wider study: Those enrolled were about 80% male, with a mean age of roughly 60 years and ages from about 20 to 85. Whole-study findings and limits: It was not determined which antigens were specifically recognized by the peripheral T cells that had undergone clonal expansion.

Assay: immunoSEQ multiplex PCR; the TCRdb copy retains only in-frame clones and omits some. Here the sample spans around 50,000 clones, approximately 78% being singletons. Germline V gene data show CDR1 as KGHSH and CDR2 as LQKENI. The CDR3 totals 15 residues. Losses at the gene ends were 3 bases for V and 5 bases for J; bases not matched to a gene: 10. In the case of this clone: Its antigen is still unknown.

Samples were taken at baseline and on day 1 of cycles 4 and 7. The specimen comprised CD4+ or CD8+ T cells sorted from blood, sampled in a trial of the OX40 agonist ivuxolimab. V usage is TRBV18 and J usage is TRBJ2-7; 7 positions agree with TRBD1. This sequence was found in an adult with an advanced solid tumor such as melanoma, head and neck, liver or kidney cancer. The DNA of the CDR3 is TGTGCCAGCTCACCGCCCGACAGGGTGGCGAACGAGCAGTACTTC. Translated: CASSPPDRVANEQYF.